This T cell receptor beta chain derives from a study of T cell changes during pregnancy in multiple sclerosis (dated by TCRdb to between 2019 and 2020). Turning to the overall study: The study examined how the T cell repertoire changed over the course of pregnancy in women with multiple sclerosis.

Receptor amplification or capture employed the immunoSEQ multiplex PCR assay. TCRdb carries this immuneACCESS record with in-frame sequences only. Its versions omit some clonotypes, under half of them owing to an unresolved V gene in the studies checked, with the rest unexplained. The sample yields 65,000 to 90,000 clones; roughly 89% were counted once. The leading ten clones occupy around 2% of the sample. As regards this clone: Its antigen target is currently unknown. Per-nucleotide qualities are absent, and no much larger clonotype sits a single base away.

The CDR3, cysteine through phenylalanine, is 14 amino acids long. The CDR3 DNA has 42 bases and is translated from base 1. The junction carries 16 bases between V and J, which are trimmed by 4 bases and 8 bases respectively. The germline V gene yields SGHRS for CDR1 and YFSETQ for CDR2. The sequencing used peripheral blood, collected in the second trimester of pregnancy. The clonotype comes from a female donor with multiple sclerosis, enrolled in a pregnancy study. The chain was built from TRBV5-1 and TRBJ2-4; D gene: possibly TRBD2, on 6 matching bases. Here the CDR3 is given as CASSLEGIAHIQYF. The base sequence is TGCGCCAGCAGCCTGGAGGGTATAGCGCACATTCAGTACTTC.